Each of the 7 T cell receptor beta chains below was sequenced from the same sample in a study of blood T cell repertoires in COVID-19 (TCRdb year 2020). Libraries were built with the immunoSEQ multiplex PCR assay. TCRdb limited this immuneACCESS table to in-frame rearrangements with V and J called. A share of clones is missing; checked studies link under half to unresolved V genes, and the rest is unexplained. This sample is represented by fewer than 500,000 clones; 70% to 90% of them were singletons. The ten most abundant clones make up about 2.1% of the sample. Sequenced sample: PBMCs or T cells enriched from blood (not recorded which). These receptors were obtained from a young woman with acute COVID-19.

J is TRBJ2-3 and V is TRBV11-1; 13 nucleotides line up with TRBD2. CDR1 SGHAT and CDR2 FQDESV come from the germline V gene (reference sequence). Trimming took 10 bases from V and 3 from J; bases not matched to a gene: 4. There are 14 residues in the CDR3. The CDR3 coding sequence is TGTGCCACCCGGACTAGCGGGGGTACAGATACGCAGTATTTT. As protein: CATRTSGGTDTQYF.

The chain uses TRBV4-1 and TRBJ1-1; no definite D call. Trimming cost V 5 bases and J 0 bases, with 16 bases left between them. The CDR3 loop spans 16 amino acids. Germline V gene data show CDR1 as MGHRA and CDR2 as YSYEKL. In nucleotides, the CDR3 is TGCGCCAGCAGCGCTCAGGTTACCTTCATGAACACTGAAGCTTTCTTT. Its translation is CASSAQVTFMNTEAFF.

The V call is TRBV2, the J call TRBJ1-1; a weak D match, TRBD1 (5 bases). V lost 2 bases to trimming and J lost 5 bases, with 9 bases between them. The CDR3 sequence is 13 residues long. The germline gives CDR1 SNHLY, CDR2 FYNNEI. CDR3 residues: CASSEQRQTEAFF. The CDR3 bases are TGTGCCAGCAGTGAACAGAGACAGACTGAAGCTTTCTTT.

The chain has TRBV14 and TRBJ2-1; TRBD2 aligns across 10 bases. In germline, CDR1 is SGHDN, CDR2 FVKESK. This CDR3 contains 17 residues. The V gene end was trimmed by 0 bases and the J gene end by 9 bases; junction bases not matched to a gene: 11. CDR3 in amino acids: CASSQDLGLAGVGEQFF. Here the CDR3 DNA reads TGTGCCAGCAGCCAAGATCTTGGGCTAGCGGGAGTTGGTGAGCAGTTCTTC.

The rearrangement uses TRBV19 and TRBJ2-6; D might be TRBD1 (6 bases). The V and J ends lost 1 base and 1 base respectively, with 8 bases between them. The CDR3 totals 16 residues. CDR1 and CDR2 from the germline V gene are LNHDA and SQIVND (reference sequence). CDR3 in amino acids: CASSIVTGSGANVLTF. CDR3 in DNA: TGTGCCAGTAGTATAGTCACAGGGTCTGGGGCCAACGTCCTGACTTTC.

This rearrangement joins TRBV18 to TRBJ1-1; possibly TRBD1 for D (6 bases). Trimming took off 1 base at V and 0 bases at J, with 15 bases between the two ends. CDR1 and CDR2 (germline): KGHSH, LQKENI. The CDR3 loop spans 17 amino acids. CDR3 sequence: CASSPLAKGQLNTEAFF. As DNA, the CDR3 is TGTGCCAGCTCACCACTCGCCAAAGGACAGCTGAACACTGAAGCTTTCTTT.

This chain joins TRBV13 and TRBJ2-3, with 9 bases aligning to TRBD1. This CDR3 is 17 amino acids long. From germline, CDR1 is PRHDT and CDR2 FYEKMQ (reference sequence). Losses at the gene ends were 1 base for V and 1 base for J; bases not matched to a gene: 6. The CDR3 region has the DNA TGTGCCAGCAGCTTAGCCGGGACAGGGATCCGCACAGATACGCAGTATTTT. This encodes CASSLAGTGIRTDTQYF.